This T cell receptor (beta chain) appears in the sequencing data of a study of blood T cell repertoires in COVID-19. Deletions cut 0 bases from V and 5 bases from J, with 12 bases between. The CDR3 sequence is 15 residues long. CDR1 and CDR2 from the germline V gene are SGHTS and YDEGEE. Here immunoSEQ multiplex PCR was the method, and the copy in TCRdb shows in-frame clones only, minus some. The table records 140,000 or so clones, approximately 80% of them present only once. The sample taken for sequencing was peripheral blood. This clonotype was sampled from a woman older than 75 with acute or convalescent COVID-19. The chain employs TRBV5-8 and TRBJ2-1; D possibly corresponds to TRBD1 (6 bases). The chain's CDR3 is CASSLAGERNNEQFF. For the CDR3, the DNA is TGTGCCAGCAGCTTGGCAGGGGAGAGAAACAATGAGCAGTTCTTC.